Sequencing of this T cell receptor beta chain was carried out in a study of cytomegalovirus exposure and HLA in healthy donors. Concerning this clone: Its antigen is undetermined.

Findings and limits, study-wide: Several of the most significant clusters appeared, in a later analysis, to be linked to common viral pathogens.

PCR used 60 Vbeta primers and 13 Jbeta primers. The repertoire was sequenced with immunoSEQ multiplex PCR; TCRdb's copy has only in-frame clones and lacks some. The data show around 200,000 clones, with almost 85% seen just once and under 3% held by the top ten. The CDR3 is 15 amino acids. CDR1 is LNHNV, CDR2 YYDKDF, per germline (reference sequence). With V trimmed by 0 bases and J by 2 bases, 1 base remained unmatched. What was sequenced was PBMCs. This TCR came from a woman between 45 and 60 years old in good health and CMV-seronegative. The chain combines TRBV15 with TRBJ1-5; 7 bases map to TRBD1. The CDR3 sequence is CATSRDDRGNQPQHF. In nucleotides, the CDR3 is TGTGCCACCAGCAGAGACGACAGGGGCAATCAGCCCCAGCATTTT.